This T cell receptor (beta chain) was sequenced during a study of blood T cell repertoires in COVID-19. CDR1 and CDR2 from the germline V gene are SNHLY and FYNNEI. This CDR3 comprises 15 residues. Between the trimmed V and J ends, which lost 4 bases and 4 bases, there was a span of 16 bases. The repertoire was sequenced with immunoSEQ multiplex PCR; TCRdb's copy has only in-frame clones and lacks some. Of fewer than 200,000 clones in the sample, about four fifths were seen once. This clone was counted once. V usage is TRBV2 and J usage is TRBJ1-2; unclear D gene. This receptor was taken from a woman in her seventies with COVID-19, enrolled during active disease. Sample: peripheral blood. The CDR3 protein is CASSAEDGGLYGYTF. The CDR3, as DNA: TGTGCCAGCAGTGCCGAGGACGGCGGACTCTATGGCTACACCTTC.